The clone carrying this T cell receptor beta chain has just one count. Its antigen remains unidentified. PCR employed 60 Vbeta and 13 Jbeta primers. Using immunoSEQ multiplex PCR, the repertoire was profiled, and TCRdb retains in-frame clones only, with some absent. The sample includes more than 150,000 clones, around 80% of them seen just once. The record originates from a study of cytomegalovirus exposure and HLA in healthy donors. Overall study results and limits: Apparent HLA restriction characterized most CMV-associated TCR beta chains in a later analysis. When analyzed later, the rates of TCR association showed variation by HLA locus, with DRB1 the most and HLA-C the fewest.

The trim removed 6 bases at V and 4 bases at J, leaving 3 bases unmatched. The CDR3 runs 14 residues. Germline V gene sequence: CDR1 SGHAT, CDR2 FQNNGV. The chain links TRBV11-2 to TRBJ2-5; TRBD2 matches 12 bases. This sequence was found in a man aged 35 to 55 in good health and CMV-seropositive. The sequenced material came from PBMCs. The CDR3 DNA follows: TGTGCCAGCAGGCCGACTAGCGGGGGAGAGACCCAGTACTTC. Amino acid sequence: CASRPTSGGETQYF. Drawing the rest from reference TRBV11-2 and TRBJ2-5, the complete variable domain is EAGVAQSPRYKIIEKRQSVAFWCNPISGHATLYWYQQILGQGPKLLIQFQNNGVVDDSQLPKDRFSAERLKGVDSTLKIQPAKLEDSAVYLCASRPTSGGETQYFGPGTRLLVL.